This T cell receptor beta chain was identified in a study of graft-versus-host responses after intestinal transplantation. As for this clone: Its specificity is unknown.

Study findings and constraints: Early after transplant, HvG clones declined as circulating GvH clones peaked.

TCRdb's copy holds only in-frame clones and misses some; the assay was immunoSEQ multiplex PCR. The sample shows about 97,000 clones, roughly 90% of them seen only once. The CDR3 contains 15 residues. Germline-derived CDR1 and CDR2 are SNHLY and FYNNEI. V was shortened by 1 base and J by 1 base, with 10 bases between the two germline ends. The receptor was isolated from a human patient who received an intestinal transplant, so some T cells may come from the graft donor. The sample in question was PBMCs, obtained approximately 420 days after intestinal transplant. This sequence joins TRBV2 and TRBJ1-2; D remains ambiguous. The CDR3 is CASSEGSASNYGYTF. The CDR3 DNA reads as TGTGCCAGCAGTGAAGGGTCGGCTAGTAACTATGGCTACACCTTC.